Listed here are 14 T cell receptor beta chains from one sample, sequenced in a study of CD8 T cells in ankylosing spondylitis. Each CDR3 protein is one row after TCRdb ran MiXCR on the 5' RACE reads. The sample shows roughly 150,000 distinct CDR3 sequences, around 9.6% of them seen only once. Material for sequencing was blood, either unsorted or a sorted T cell fraction (not recorded which). The receptors were gathered from a female donor with ankylosing spondylitis or in good health (not recorded which).

In DNA form, the CDR3 reads TGTGCCAGCAGTTACCCAGAGCCCTCTGGGGAGCTGTTTTTT. Translation gives CASSYPEPSGELFF. This chain joins TRBV12-3 or TRBV12-4 and TRBJ2-2; no definite D call. Trimming removed 4 bases from V and 8 bases from J, with 14 bases in between. This CDR3 comprises 14 residues.

This chain links TRBV20-1 with TRBJ2-1; 14 bases fit TRBD2. With V trimmed by 6 bases and J by 8 bases, 6 bases remained unmatched. CDR3 size: 14 residues. Germline CDR1 and CDR2: DFQATT and SNEGSKA (reference sequence). The CDR3: CSAFPGLAGDEQFF. CDR3 DNA sequence: TGCAGTGCCTTTCCGGGACTAGCGGGGGATGAGCAGTTCTTC.

This clonotype occurred a few times. The V gene is TRBV11-2, the J gene TRBJ1-2; D is unresolved. The CDR3 sequence is 13 residues long. Trimming removed 4 bases from V and 8 bases from J, with 14 bases in between. From germline, CDR1 is SGHAT and CDR2 FQNNGV. CDR3 residues: CASSYRGGSGYTF. In DNA, the CDR3 is TGTGCCAGCAGCTACCGGGGAGGGAGCGGCTACACCTTC.

Only a few counts were recorded for this clonotype. The chain has TRBV6-2 or TRBV6-3 and TRBJ2-1; TRBD2 agrees at 14 bases. This CDR3 comprises 16 residues. Germline CDR1 is MNHEY and CDR2 is SVGEGT. V dropped 0 bases and J dropped 8; count of bases not matched to a gene: 3. The CDR3 sequence: CASSYSRLAGGDEQFF. Written as DNA, the CDR3 is TGTGCCAGCAGTTACTCGAGACTAGCGGGAGGGGATGAGCAGTTCTTC.

V and J are TRBV4-1 and TRBJ2-7; TRBD2 matches 9 bases. V was clipped by 0 bases and J by 5 bases; unmatched bases: 8. CDR1 and CDR2 from the germline V gene are MGHRA and YSYEKL. The CDR3 loop spans 16 amino acids. CDR3 loop: CASSQDNGRLADEQYF. CDR3 nucleotides: TGCGCCAGCAGCCAAGATAACGGTAGACTAGCGGACGAGCAGTACTTC.

This clonotype was detected many times. The chain employs TRBV11-2 and TRBJ2-7; D call uncertain. Between the trimmed V and J ends, which lost 5 bases and 6 bases, there was a span of 5 bases. The germline V gene has CDR1 SGHAT and CDR2 FQNNGV. The CDR3 loop spans 10 amino acids. Here the CDR3 reads CASSLSEQYF. CDR3 DNA sequence: TGTGCCAGCAGCCTTAGCGAGCAGTACTTC.

The chain uses TRBV5-8 and TRBJ2-2, with D perhaps being TRBD1 or TRBD2 (5 bases each). Germline CDR1 reads SGHTS; CDR2 reads YDEGEE. This CDR3 has 16 amino acids. V lost 3 bases to trimming and J lost 5 bases, with 17 bases between them. The chain's CDR3 is CASSSGADKRTGELFF. The CDR3 nucleotides are TGTGCCAGCAGCTCCGGAGCGGACAAACGAACCGGGGAGCTGTTTTTT. The full variable domain, its missing parts supplied by reference TRBV5-8 and TRBJ2-2, is EAGVTQSPTHLIKTRGQQATLRCSPISGHTSVYWYQQALGLGLQFLLWYDEGEERNRGNFPPRFSGRQFPNYSSELNVNALELEDSALYLCASSSGADKRTGELFFGEGSRLTVL.

This clonotype has only a few counts. The chain couples TRBV30 to TRBJ2-5; D not resolved. This CDR3 comprises 13 residues. The V end lost 5 bases, the J end lost 5 bases, and 15 bases lay between the germline ends. CDR1 and CDR2 (germline): GTSNPN, SVGIG (reference sequence). CDR3 coding DNA: TGTGCCTGGGCCCAGGAAAGCCAGGAGACCCAGTACTTC. It specifies CAWAQESQETQYF.

This clonotype was recorded a few times. The chain couples TRBV7-2 to TRBJ2-1, with D possibly TRBD1 on 5 matching bases. Germline-derived CDR1 and CDR2 are SGHTA and FQGNSA. The germline V and J ends were trimmed by 4 bases and 1 base, with 8 bases remaining between them. The CDR3 totals 14 residues. The CDR3 sequence: CASSWTSSYNEQFF. The CDR3 nucleotides read TGTGCCAGCAGCTGGACATCTTCCTACAATGAGCAGTTCTTC. Variable domain in full (rest from reference TRBV7-2 and TRBJ2-1): GAGVSQSPSNKVTEKGKDVELRCDPISGHTALYWYRQSLGQGLEFLIYFQGNSAPDKSGLPSDRFSAERTGGSVSTLTIQRTQQEDSAVYLCASSWTSSYNEQFFGPGTRLTVL.

The V and J genes are TRBV10-1 and TRBJ2-7; perhaps TRBD2 as D (6 bases). Trimming took 0 bases from V and 6 from J, leaving 15 bases between them. The CDR3 has 15 amino acids. Germline lookup yields CDR1 WNHNN and CDR2 SYGVQD (reference sequence). This chain's CDR3 is CASSESPSGGSEQYF. CDR3 in DNA: TGCGCCAGCAGTGAGTCCCCCAGTGGGGGGAGCGAGCAGTACTTC.

This clonotype was seen a handful of times. This chain connects TRBV6-1 to TRBJ2-3; 15 nucleotides line up with TRBD2. Trimming took 4 bases from V and 6 from J; bases not matched to a gene: 5. Germline CDR1 MNHNS, CDR2 SASEGT. The CDR3 is 16 residues long. The CDR3 DNA reads TGTGCCAGCAGTGTTCAAGGACTAGCGGGAGGGGATACGCAGTATTTT. It specifies CASSVQGLAGGDTQYF.

The chain recombines TRBV9 with TRBJ2-3; either TRBD1 or TRBD2 may fit D (5 bases each). From germline, CDR1 is SGDLS and CDR2 YYNGEE. V shed 0 bases and J shed 4 bases, with 9 bases lying between them. The CDR3 covers 14 residues. CDR3 sequence reads: CASSVEGSPDTQYF. The CDR3 DNA follows: TGTGCCAGCAGCGTAGAGGGGAGTCCAGATACGCAGTATTTT.

V usage is TRBV13 and J usage is TRBJ2-3; D is ambiguous. Trimming cost V 2 bases and J 3 bases, with 9 bases left between them. Germline assignment: CDR1 PRHDT and CDR2 FYEKMQ (reference sequence). The CDR3 runs 14 residues. The CDR3 spells CASSLKVDTDTQYF. The CDR3 coding sequence is TGTGCCAGCAGCTTAAAGGTAGATACAGATACGCAGTATTTT.

This clonotype was detected a few times. The chain carries TRBV30 and TRBJ1-2, with 7 bases matching TRBD1. Germline V CDR1 and CDR2: GTSNPN, SVGIG (reference sequence). With 3 bases clipped from V and 3 bases from J, the junction kept 10 bases outside the gene matches. This CDR3 has 15 residues. CDR3 protein: CAWRELGGGYYGYTF. Here the CDR3 DNA reads TGTGCCTGGAGGGAACTAGGGGGCGGTTACTATGGCTACACCTTC.